These 7 T cell receptor beta chains were sequenced from one sample in a study of control samples from healthy donors and cancer patients. Assay used: immunoSEQ multiplex PCR; TCRdb lists only in-frame clones, some missing. Of around 50,000 clones in the sample, 95% were seen once. The sample taken for sequencing was blood. The receptors come from a man aged 30-40 years in good health.

CDR3 loop: CAIAPGGEFSTEAFF. In DNA, the CDR3 is TGTGCCATCGCTCCCGGCGGCGAGTTTTCCACTGAAGCTTTCTTT. J is TRBJ1-1 and V is TRBV10-3; D is unresolved. This CDR3 comprises 15 residues. Between the trimmed V and J ends, which lost 8 bases and 4 bases, there was a span of 20 bases. CDR1 and CDR2 (germline): ENHRY, SYGVKD.

The count of this clone is one. The chain joins TRBV6-4 to TRBJ2-2; a weak D match, TRBD1 (5 bases). Germline V lookup: CDR1 MRHNA, CDR2 SNTAGT. Trimming removed 4 bases at V and 1 base at J, with 7 bases between. This CDR3 contains 14 residues. CDR3 loop: CASSVGQNTGELFF. As DNA, the CDR3 is TGTGCCAGCAGTGTTGGACAGAACACCGGGGAGCTGTTTTTT.

The chain combines TRBV2 with TRBJ2-7; D ambiguous. The CDR3 consists of 12 residues. Trimming cost V 5 bases and J 0 bases, with 5 bases left between them. Germline loops: CDR1 SNHLY, CDR2 FYNNEI. The CDR3 DNA sequence: TGTGCCAGCAGTAAGGACTCCTACGAGCAGTACTTC. Translation gives CASSKDSYEQYF.

The chain carries TRBV10-3 and TRBJ2-2; D gene uncertain. The CDR3 contains 15 residues. The V gene's germline CDR1 is ENHRY and CDR2 SYGVKD. Trimming removed 4 bases from V and 7 bases from J, with 16 bases in between. The CDR3 nucleotides read TGTGCCATCAGTGGGGCCGAGAAAATAAGCGGGGAGCTGTTTTTT. This translates into CAISGAEKISGELFF.

The chain is built from TRBV11-2 and TRBJ1-5; D not certain. There are 14 residues in the CDR3. The V and J ends lost 3 bases and 2 bases respectively, with 8 bases between them. Germline values: CDR1 SGHAT, CDR2 FQNNGV. The CDR3 DNA reads as TGTGCCAGCAGCTTGCAGCCGCGCAATCAGCCCCAGCATTTT. Protein: CASSLQPRNQPQHF.

The chain carries TRBV28 and TRBJ2-5; D might be TRBD1 (6 bases). The CDR3 runs 14 residues. The germline V and J ends were trimmed by 6 bases and 3 bases, with 14 bases remaining between them. Germline CDR1 is MDHEN and CDR2 is SYDVKM. The CDR3 region is CASSSRDKEETQYF. In DNA form, the CDR3 reads TGTGCCAGCAGCTCCCGGGACAAAGAAGAGACCCAGTACTTC.

This clone was observed once. V and J are TRBV11-3 and TRBJ2-7; TRBD1 matches at 9 bases. V was clipped by 2 bases and J by 4 bases; unmatched bases: 6. The CDR3 extends over 15 amino acids. Looked up from germline, CDR1 is SGHNT and CDR2 is YENEEA. CDR3 region: CASSLPRDRDYEQYF. The CDR3 bases are TGTGCCAGCAGCTTACCCCGGGACAGGGATTACGAGCAGTACTTC. The full variable domain, completed using reference TRBV11-3 and TRBJ2-7, is EAGVVQSPRYKIIEKKQPVAFWCNPISGHNTLYWYLQNLGQGPELLIRYENEEAVDDSQLPKDRFSAERLKGVDSTLKIQPAELGDSAVYLCASSLPRDRDYEQYFGPGTRLTVT.